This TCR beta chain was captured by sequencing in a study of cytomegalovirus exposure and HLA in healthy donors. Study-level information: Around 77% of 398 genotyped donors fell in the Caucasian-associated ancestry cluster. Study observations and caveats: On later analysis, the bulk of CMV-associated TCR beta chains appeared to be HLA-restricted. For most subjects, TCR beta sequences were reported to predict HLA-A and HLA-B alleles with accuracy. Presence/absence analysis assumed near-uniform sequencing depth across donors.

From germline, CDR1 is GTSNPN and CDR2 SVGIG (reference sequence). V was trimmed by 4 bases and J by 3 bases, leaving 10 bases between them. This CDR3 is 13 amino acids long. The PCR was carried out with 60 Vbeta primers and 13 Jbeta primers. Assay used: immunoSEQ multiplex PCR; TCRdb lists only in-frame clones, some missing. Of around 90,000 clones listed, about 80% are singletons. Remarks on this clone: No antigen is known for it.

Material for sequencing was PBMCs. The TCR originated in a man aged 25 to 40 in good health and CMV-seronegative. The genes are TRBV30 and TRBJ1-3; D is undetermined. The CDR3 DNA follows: TGTGCCTGGATAGACTCGTTTGGAAACACCATATATTTT. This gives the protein CAWIDSFGNTIYF.